The TCR beta chain described here comes from a study of regulatory T cells in long-lasting Graves disease. Study-wide points: Small numbers of samples may have cut accuracy. There were preferences for TRBV28, TRBJ1-2 and TRBJ2-5 in persistent disease.

Sample time point: newly diagnosed GD, antithyroid drugs for less than 3 months. The authors made the TCR library using RNA they extracted from PBMCs. Diagnosis followed American Thyroid Association guidelines for Graves' disease. Concerning this clonotype: Its matching antigen is unknown.

The V end was cut by 0 bases, the J end by 4 bases, with 12 bases between. This CDR3 spans 15 amino acids. Germline V gives CDR1 DFQATT, CDR2 SNEGSKA (reference sequence). Arm-PCR with iRepertoire HTBI primers amplified the CDR3 regions for these TCR beta libraries. Each CDR3 protein is one row after TCRdb ran MiXCR on the multiplex PCR reads. The repertoire holds hundreds of thousands of distinct CDR3 sequences, with less than 15% as singletons. These same records also appear under a second study, on T cells in Graves' hyperthyroidism and ophthalmopathy. That work contributes: Most thyroid clonotypes expanded above 0.001 appeared in blood too.

The TCR was taken from a man between 25 and 39 years old with Graves disease. The chain has TRBV20-1 and TRBJ1-4; D might be TRBD1 (5 bases). The sample in question was peripheral blood mononuclear cells (PBMCs), obtained at new diagnosis, from a patient treated with antithyroid drugs. For the CDR3, the DNA is TGCAGTGCTAGAGATCAGCGGGGCCTTAATGAAAAACTGTTTTTT. As protein: CSARDQRGLNEKLFF.